These T cell receptor beta chains were read from a single sample in a study of CD8+ T cells in alopecia areata. Only in-frame clones appear in the TCRdb table, and some are missing; sequencing was by immunoSEQ multiplex PCR. The sample shows 220,000 or so clones, 50% to 65% of them seen only once. The material was CD4+ T cells sorted from blood, obtained at week 0. The origin of the receptors is a human donor with alopecia areata. The CDR3 runs from the conserved cysteine through the conserved F or W. The order of the fields is clone size, CDR3 length, V gene, D gene, J gene, CDR3 protein, CDR3 DNA. A D gene is named only where the DNA matches it firmly. A row's size may be missing; if present it is once, few, many or a size class.

few,17,TRBV11-2,TRBD2,TRBJ2-7,CASSFQGLAGDSYEQYF,TGTGCCAGCAGCTTCCAGGGGCTAGCGGGGGACTCCTACGAGCAGTACTTC
many,15,TRBV15,NA,TRBJ2-7,CATSVGGAISYEQYF,TGTGCCACCAGCGTGGGGGGCGCCATCTCCTACGAGCAGTACTTC
NA,10,TRBV30,NA,TRBJ2-5,CAWRRETQYF,TGTGCCTGGAGACGGGAGACCCAGTACTTC
NA,16,TRBV5-4,TRBD1,TRBJ1-6,CASSPNRQGYNSPLHF,TGTGCCAGCAGTCCGAACCGACAGGGGTATAATTCACCCCTCCACTTT
NA,14,TRBV11-2,TRBD1,TRBJ2-7,CASSSGQGHGEQYF,TGTGCCAGCAGCTCGGGACAGGGTCACGGCGAGCAGTACTTC
NA,15,TRBV29-1,NA,TRBJ2-3,CSVTPRGGSTDTQYF,TGCAGCGTGACCCCCCGGGGCGGTAGCACAGATACGCAGTATTTT
few,11,TRBV19,NA,TRBJ1-2,CATWRANGYTF,TGTGCCACCTGGCGGGCGAACGGCTACACCTTC
NA,13,TRBV29-1,NA,TRBJ2-5,CSVAPLLQETQYF,TGCAGCGTTGCCCCCCTCCTCCAAGAGACCCAGTACTTC
few,13,TRBV19,NA,TRBJ2-1,CASSKPMGNEQFF,TGTGCCAGTAGTAAGCCCATGGGAAATGAGCAGTTCTTC
NA,17,TRBV5-6,TRBD2,TRBJ2-3,CASSRVAGGPPVDTQYF,TGTGCCAGCAGCCGAGTAGCGGGGGGCCCGCCGGTAGATACGCAGTATTTT
few,11,TRBV29-1,NA,TRBJ1-2,CSVGAYYGYTF,TGCAGCGTTGGTGCCTACTATGGCTACACCTTC
once,15,TRBV9,NA,TRBJ1-4,CASSVAPGTNEKLFF,TGTGCCAGCAGCGTAGCTCCAGGGACGAATGAAAAACTGTTTTTT
NA,18,TRBV4-1,NA,TRBJ1-1,CASSQPKEGAGLNTEAFF,TGCGCCAGCAGCCAACCCAAAGAAGGGGCGGGGTTGAACACTGAAGCTTTCTTT
NA,17,TRBV9,NA,TRBJ2-3,CASSPRVGQSNTDTQYF,TGTGCCAGCAGCCCGAGGGTAGGACAGAGCAACACAGATACGCAGTATTTT
few,15,TRBV12-2,NA,TRBJ1-2,CASRRHTGTNYGYTF,TGTGCAAGTCGCCGGCACACAGGGACCAACTATGGCTACACCTTC
NA,14,TRBV5-6,NA,TRBJ2-7,CASYFGRSSYEQYF,TGTGCCAGCTACTTCGGGCGGAGCTCCTACGAGCAGTACTTC
once,11,TRBV20-1,NA,TRBJ2-7,CSAWGTLEQYF,TGCAGTGCATGGGGGACTCTAGAGCAGTACTTC
few,13,TRBV29-1,NA,TRBJ2-2,CSVEAKSTGELFF,TGCAGCGTTGAAGCAAAATCAACCGGGGAGCTGTTTTTT
NA,14,TRBV14,TRBD1,TRBJ1-2,CASSRDRGGYGYTF,TGTGCCAGCAGCCGAGACAGGGGGGGCTATGGCTACACCTTC
NA,13,TRBV5-1,TRBD1,TRBJ1-5,CASSPGQGQPQHF,TGCGCCAGCAGCCCCGGACAGGGTCAGCCCCAGCATTTT
few,15,TRBV29-1,NA,TRBJ2-6,CSAMDGSSGANVLTF,TGCAGCGCCATGGACGGAAGCTCTGGGGCCAACGTCCTGACTTTC
NA,13,TRBV2,NA,TRBJ1-3,CASSRQVVNTIYF,TGTGCCAGCAGTCGACAGGTGGTAAACACCATATATTTT
few,15,TRBV2,NA,TRBJ2-2,CASSPQGRTTGELFF,TGTGCCAGCAGCCCACAGGGGAGGACCACCGGGGAGCTGTTTTTT
NA,18,TRBV18,TRBD1,TRBJ2-4,CASSPQGASMIAKNIQYF,TGTGCCAGCTCACCACAGGGGGCATCGATGATAGCCAAAAACATTCAGTACTTC
many,11,TRBV2,NA,TRBJ1-4,CASSANEKLFF,TGTGCCAGCAGTGCCAATGAAAAACTGTTTTTT
NA,15,TRBV11-2,NA,TRBJ1-6,CASSFAQGRNSPLHF,TGTGCCAGCAGCTTTGCACAGGGTCGTAATTCACCCCTCCACTTT
few,15,TRBV19,TRBD1,TRBJ1-5,CASSPGQGIKQPQHF,TGTGCCAGTAGCCCGGGACAGGGTATCAAGCAGCCCCAGCATTTT
few,13,TRBV2,TRBD1,TRBJ2-3,CARRQGSTDTQYF,TGTGCCAGGAGACAGGGATCCACAGATACGCAGTATTTT
NA,13,TRBV2,NA,TRBJ1-1,CASGEAPVTEAFF,TGTGCCAGCGGTGAAGCACCGGTCACTGAAGCTTTCTTT
NA,12,TRBV2,NA,TRBJ2-1,CASSGLLQHQFF,TGTGCCAGCAGTGGACTCCTCCAGCATCAGTTCTTC
NA,14,TRBV13,NA,TRBJ1-1,CASSLDSAGTEAFF,TGTGCCAGCAGCTTAGACTCAGCGGGCACTGAAGCTTTCTTT
NA,13,TRBV7-9,NA,TRBJ1-1,CASSLGGGAEAFF,TGTGCCAGCAGCTTGGGTGGGGGCGCTGAAGCTTTCTTT
NA,15,TRBV9,NA,TRBJ1-1,CASSPRQLLNTEAFF,TGTGCCAGCAGCCCCCGACAGCTACTGAACACTGAAGCTTTCTTT
NA,15,TRBV5-1,TRBD1,TRBJ1-1,CASSWTGGTNTEAFF,TGCGCCAGCAGCTGGACAGGGGGCACGAACACTGAAGCTTTCTTT
few,14,TRBV18,NA,TRBJ2-3,CASSQGLSTDTQYF,TGTGCCAGCTCACAAGGGCTTAGCACAGATACGCAGTATTTT
NA,14,TRBV5-1,NA,TRBJ2-5,CASGPGGARETQYF,TGCGCCAGCGGCCCCGGAGGGGCCCGGGAGACCCAGTACTTC
once,16,TRBV4-1,NA,TRBJ2-7,CASSQVVQTQLYEQYF,TGCGCCAGCAGCCAAGTCGTACAGACTCAACTCTACGAGCAGTACTTC
NA,12,TRBV29-1,TRBD1,TRBJ2-7,CSVSGQGEEQYF,TGCAGCGTCTCGGGACAGGGGGAAGAGCAGTACTTC
NA,16,TRBV14,TRBD1,TRBJ2-3,CASSQDQTGVADTQYF,TGTGCCAGCAGCCAAGATCAGACAGGGGTTGCGGATACGCAGTATTTT
NA,14,TRBV30,NA,TRBJ1-2,CAWSGTRMLKGYTF,TGTGCCTGGAGTGGGACTAGAATGCTTAAGGGCTACACCTTC
NA,17,TRBV7-3,NA,TRBJ2-3,CASSLSGGGFSTDTQYF,TGTGCCAGCAGCTTAAGTGGCGGGGGCTTTAGCACAGATACGCAGTATTTT